This T cell receptor beta chain was recovered during a study of response to subunit inactivated influenza vaccine. Trimming removed 4 bases from V and 5 bases from J, with 11 bases in between. The length of the CDR3 is 13 residues. MiXCR, applied by TCRdb to the RT-PCR reads, yields one record per CDR3 protein. The data contain about 500,000 distinct CDR3 sequences, around 13% of them singletons. The input for sequencing was PBMCs from blood, taken about 6 weeks after vaccination. The sequence came from a middle-aged man who received an inactivated influenza vaccine. The V call is TRBV12-3 or TRBV12-4, the J call TRBJ2-5; D uncertain. CDR3 in amino acids: CASSSTVGETQYF. The CDR3 DNA reads TGTGCCAGCAGTTCGACCGTGGGGGAGACCCAGTACTTC.